Listed here is a single T cell receptor (beta chain). Since the CDR3 does not end with the conserved phenylalanine or tryptophan, this likely comes from a read error. The V segment lost 10 bases and the J segment 4 bases; nucleotides outside the gene matches: 7. The CDR3 extends over 12 amino acids. CDR1 is SGHRS, CDR2 YFSETQ, per germline. The data were obtained in a study of T-cell reconstitution after alpha-beta-depleted transplantation in children. The TCRbeta library was prepared with unique molecular identifiers. Via MiXCR, TCRdb re-called the PCR reads, giving one row per CDR3 protein. The repertoire includes a few hundred thousand distinct CDR3 sequences, 9.7% of them detected once, and approximately 5.4% sits in the top ten.

The receptor comes from a human donor who donated a stem cell graft to a child with SCID. V usage is TRBV5-1 and J usage is TRBJ1-2; 7 nucleotides match TRBD1. Sequenced material: PBMCs from the stem cell graft donor, taken from the stem cell graft. CDR3 loop: CASAGGPYGYTS. CDR3 DNA sequence: TGCGCCTCCGCAGGGGGACCCTATGGCTACACCTCC.